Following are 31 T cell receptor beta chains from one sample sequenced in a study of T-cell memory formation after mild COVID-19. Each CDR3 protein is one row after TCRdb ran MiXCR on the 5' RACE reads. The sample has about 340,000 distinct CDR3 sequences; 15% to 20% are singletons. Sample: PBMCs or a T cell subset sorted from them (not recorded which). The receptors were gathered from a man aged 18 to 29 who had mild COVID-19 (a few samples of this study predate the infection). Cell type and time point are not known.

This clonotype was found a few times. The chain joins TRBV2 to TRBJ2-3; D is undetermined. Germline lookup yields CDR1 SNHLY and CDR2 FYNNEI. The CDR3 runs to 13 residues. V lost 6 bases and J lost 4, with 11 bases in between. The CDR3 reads CASRTTNADTQYF. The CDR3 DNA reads TGTGCCAGCAGGACGACGAACGCAGATACGCAGTATTTT.

The CDR3 spells CASSQDRGQAYEQYF. Here the CDR3 DNA reads TGTGCCAGCAGCCAAGATCGGGGACAGGCCTACGAGCAGTACTTC. The J gene is TRBJ2-7, the V gene TRBV4-2, with 8 bases lining up with TRBD1. The CDR3 has 15 residues. Germline V lookup: CDR1 LGHNA, CDR2 YNFKEQ. V lost 0 bases to trimming and J lost 2 bases; unmatched junction nucleotides: 3.

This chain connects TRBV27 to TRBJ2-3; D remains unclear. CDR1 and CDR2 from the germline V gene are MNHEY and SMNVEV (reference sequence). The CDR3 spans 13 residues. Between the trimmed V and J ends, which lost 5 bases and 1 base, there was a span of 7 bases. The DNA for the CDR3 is TGTGCCAGCAGTAACGGCGGCACAGATACGCAGTATTTT. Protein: CASSNGGTDTQYF.

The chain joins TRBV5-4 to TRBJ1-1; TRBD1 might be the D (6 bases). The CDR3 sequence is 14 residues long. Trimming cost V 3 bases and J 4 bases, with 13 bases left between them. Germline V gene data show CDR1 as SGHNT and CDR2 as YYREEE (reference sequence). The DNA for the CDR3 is TGTGCCAGCAGCTGGACAACAGGGCGCACTGAAGCTTTCTTT. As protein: CASSWTTGRTEAFF.

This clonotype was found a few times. The CDR3 here is CASSQSLGQLRYNEQFF. DNA of the CDR3: TGTGCCAGCAGCCAGTCCTTGGGACAGCTAAGATACAATGAGCAGTTCTTC. J is TRBJ2-1 and V is TRBV4-2, with 7 bases that match TRBD1. Germline V gives CDR1 LGHNA, CDR2 YNFKEQ. The CDR3 consists of 17 residues. The V and J ends lost 3 bases and 4 bases, in that order; junction bases with no gene match: 12.

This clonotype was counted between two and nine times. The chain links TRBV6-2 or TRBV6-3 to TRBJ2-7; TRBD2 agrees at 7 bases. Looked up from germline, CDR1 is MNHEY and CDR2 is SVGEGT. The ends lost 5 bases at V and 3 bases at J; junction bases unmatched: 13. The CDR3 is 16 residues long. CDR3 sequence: CASSAHVGLGDYEQYV. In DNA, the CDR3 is TGTGCCAGCAGTGCACACGTTGGACTAGGAGACTACGAGCAGTACGTC.

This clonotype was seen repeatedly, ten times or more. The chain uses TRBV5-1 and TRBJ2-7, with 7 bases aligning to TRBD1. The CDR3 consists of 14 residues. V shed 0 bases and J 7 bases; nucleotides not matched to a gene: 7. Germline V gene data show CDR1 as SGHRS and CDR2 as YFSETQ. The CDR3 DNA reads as TGCGCCAGCAGCTTGGGAGAGGGGGCTGGAGAGCAGTACTTC. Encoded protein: CASSLGEGAGEQYF.

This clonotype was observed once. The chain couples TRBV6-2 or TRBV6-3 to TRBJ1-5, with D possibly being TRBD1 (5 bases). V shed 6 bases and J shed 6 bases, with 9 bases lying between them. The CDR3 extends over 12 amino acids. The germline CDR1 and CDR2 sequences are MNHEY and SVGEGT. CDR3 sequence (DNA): TGTGCCAGCAGGTCAGGGACTCAGCCCCAGCATTTT. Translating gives CASRSGTQPQHF.

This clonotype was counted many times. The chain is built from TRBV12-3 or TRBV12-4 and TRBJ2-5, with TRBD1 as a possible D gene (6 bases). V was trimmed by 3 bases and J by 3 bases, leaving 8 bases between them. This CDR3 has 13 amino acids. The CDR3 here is CASSLGQKETQYF. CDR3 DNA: TGTGCCAGCAGTTTGGGACAAAAAGAGACCCAGTACTTC.

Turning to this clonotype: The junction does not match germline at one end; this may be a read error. CDR3 sequence (DNA): TGTGCCAGCAGCCTCCCGAACACCGTGGAGCTGTTTTTT. It is translated as CASSLPNTVELFF. The chain combines TRBV7-2 with TRBJ2-2; D is ambiguous. The length of the CDR3 is 13 residues. Germline loops: CDR1 SGHTA, CDR2 FQGNSA.

CDR3 coding DNA: TGTGCCATCAGTGAGTCTACAGGGAGCAATCAGCCCCAGCATTTT. Protein sequence: CAISESTGSNQPQHF. V usage is TRBV10-3 and J usage is TRBJ1-5; a possible D gene is TRBD1 (6 bases). The germline V and J ends were trimmed by 0 bases and 1 base, with 7 bases remaining between them. The CDR3 sequence is 15 residues long. Per germline, CDR1 ENHRY and CDR2 SYGVKD.

CDR3 sequence: CASSQGQGVGNTEAFF. The DNA for the CDR3 is TGCGCCAGCAGCCAGGGACAGGGAGTGGGAAACACTGAAGCTTTCTTT. The J gene is TRBJ1-1, the V gene TRBV5-1; 9 bases agree with TRBD1. CDR1 and CDR2 (germline): SGHRS, YFSETQ. The junction had 9 bases not matched to a gene; V was cut back by 4 bases and J by 2 bases. This CDR3 has 16 amino acids.

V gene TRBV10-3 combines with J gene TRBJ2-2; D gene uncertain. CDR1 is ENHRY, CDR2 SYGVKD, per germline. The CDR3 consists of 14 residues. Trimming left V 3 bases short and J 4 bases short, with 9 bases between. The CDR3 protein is CAISDQDTTGELFF. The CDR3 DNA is TGTGCCATCAGTGATCAGGATACCACCGGGGAGCTGTTTTTT.

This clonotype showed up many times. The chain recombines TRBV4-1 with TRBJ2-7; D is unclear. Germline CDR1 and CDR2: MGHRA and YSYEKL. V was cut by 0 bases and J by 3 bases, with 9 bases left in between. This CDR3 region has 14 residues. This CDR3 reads CASSQDFGLYEQYV. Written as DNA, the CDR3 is TGCGCCAGCAGCCAAGATTTTGGCCTCTACGAGCAGTACGTC.

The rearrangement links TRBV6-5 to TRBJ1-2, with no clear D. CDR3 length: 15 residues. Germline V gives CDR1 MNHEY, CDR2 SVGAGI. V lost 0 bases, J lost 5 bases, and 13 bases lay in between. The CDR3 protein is CASSYSPPGGYGYTF. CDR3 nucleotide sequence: TGTGCCAGCAGTTACTCGCCACCTGGAGGATATGGCTACACCTTC.

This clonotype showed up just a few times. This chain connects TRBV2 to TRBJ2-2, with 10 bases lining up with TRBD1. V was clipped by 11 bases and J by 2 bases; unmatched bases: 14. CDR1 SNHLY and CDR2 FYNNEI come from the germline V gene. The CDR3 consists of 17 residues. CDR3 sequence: CALSGGQGTLNTGELFF. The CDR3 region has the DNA TGTGCCCTCTCGGGGGGACAGGGGACACTCAACACCGGGGAGCTGTTTTTT. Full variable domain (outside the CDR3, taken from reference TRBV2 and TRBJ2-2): EPEVTQTPSHQVTQMGQEVILRCVPISNHLYFYWYRQILGQKVEFLVSFYNNEISEKSEIFDDQFSVERPDGSNFTLKIRSTKLEDSAMYFCALSGGQGTLNTGELFFGEGSRLTVL.

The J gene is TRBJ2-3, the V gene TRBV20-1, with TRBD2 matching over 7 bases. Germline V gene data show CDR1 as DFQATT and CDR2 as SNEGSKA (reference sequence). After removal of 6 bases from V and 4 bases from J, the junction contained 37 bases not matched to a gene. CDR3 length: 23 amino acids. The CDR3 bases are TGCAGTGCCGAAAGAAAAAAAGGGGACCGGGACTATTTATCATTCATAGAGTCAGATACGCAGTATTTT. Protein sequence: CSAERKKGDRDYLSFIESDTQYF.

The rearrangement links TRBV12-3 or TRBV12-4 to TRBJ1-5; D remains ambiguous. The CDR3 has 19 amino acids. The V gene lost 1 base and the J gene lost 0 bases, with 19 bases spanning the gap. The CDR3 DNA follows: TGTGCCAGCAGTTTAGAGCCCGACTTACCCCTTTATAGCAATCAGCCCCAGCATTTT. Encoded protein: CASSLEPDLPLYSNQPQHF.

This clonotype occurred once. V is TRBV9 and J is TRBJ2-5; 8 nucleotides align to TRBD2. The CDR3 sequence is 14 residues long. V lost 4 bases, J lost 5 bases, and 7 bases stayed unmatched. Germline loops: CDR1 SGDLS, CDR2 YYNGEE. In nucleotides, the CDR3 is TGTGCCAGCAGCTTCGGACTAGCCGGGGAGACCCAGTACTTC. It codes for CASSFGLAGETQYF.

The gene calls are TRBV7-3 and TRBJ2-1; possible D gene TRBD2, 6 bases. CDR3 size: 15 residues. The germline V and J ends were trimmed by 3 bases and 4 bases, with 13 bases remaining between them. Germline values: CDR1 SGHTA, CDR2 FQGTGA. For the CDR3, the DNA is TGTGCCAGCAGCTTTCGCGGGGCCTTATACAATGAGCAGTTCTTC. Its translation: CASSFRGALYNEQFF. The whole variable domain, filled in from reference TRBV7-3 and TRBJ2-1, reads GAGVSQTPSNKVTEKGKYVELRCDPISGHTALYWYRQSLGQGPEFLIYFQGTGAADDSGLPNDRFFAVRPEGSVSTLKIQRTERGDSAVYLCASSFRGALYNEQFFGPGTRLTVL.

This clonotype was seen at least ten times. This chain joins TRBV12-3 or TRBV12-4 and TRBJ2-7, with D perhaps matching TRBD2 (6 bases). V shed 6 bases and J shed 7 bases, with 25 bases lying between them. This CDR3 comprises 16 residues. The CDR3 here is CASSRTVGQWGGEQYF. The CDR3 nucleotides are TGTGCCAGCAGCCGCACGGTCGGGCAGTGGGGAGGAGAGCAGTACTTC.

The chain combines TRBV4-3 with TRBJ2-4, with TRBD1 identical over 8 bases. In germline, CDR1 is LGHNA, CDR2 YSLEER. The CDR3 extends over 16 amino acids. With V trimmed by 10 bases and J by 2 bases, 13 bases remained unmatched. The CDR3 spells CATHNDRGRSKNIQYF. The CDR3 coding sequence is TGCGCCACCCACAATGACAGGGGCAGATCCAAAAACATTCAGTACTTC.

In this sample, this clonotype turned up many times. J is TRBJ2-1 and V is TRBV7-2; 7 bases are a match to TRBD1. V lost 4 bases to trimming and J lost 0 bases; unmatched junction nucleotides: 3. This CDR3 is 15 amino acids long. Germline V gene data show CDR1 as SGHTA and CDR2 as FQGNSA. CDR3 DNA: TGTGCCAGCAGCTGGGACAGAGGCTCCTACAATGAGCAGTTCTTC. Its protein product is CASSWDRGSYNEQFF.

DNA for the CDR3: TGTGCCAGCAGCTTAAGGCCCCCTCCTAGCGGGGTTGGAGATACGCAGTATTTT. It yields the protein CASSLRPPPSGVGDTQYF. The V call is TRBV7-2, the J call TRBJ2-3; 9 bases are a match to TRBD2. V trimming: 2 bases; J trimming: 5 bases; junction bases outside the gene matches: 14. Per the germline V gene, CDR1 is SGHTA and CDR2 is FQGNSA. This CDR3 is built from 18 residues.

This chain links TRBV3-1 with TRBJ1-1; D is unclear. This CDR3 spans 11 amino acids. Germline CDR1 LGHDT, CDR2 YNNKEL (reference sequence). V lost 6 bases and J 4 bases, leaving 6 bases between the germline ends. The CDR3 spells CASSTVTEAFF. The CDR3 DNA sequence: TGTGCCAGCAGTACAGTCACTGAAGCTTTCTTT. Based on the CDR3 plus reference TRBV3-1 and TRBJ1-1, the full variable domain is DTAVSQTPKYLVTQMGNDKSIKCEQNLGHDTMYWYKQDSKKFLKIMFSYNNKELIINETVPNRFSPKSPDKAHLNLHINSLELGDSAVYFCASSTVTEAFFGQGTRLTVV.

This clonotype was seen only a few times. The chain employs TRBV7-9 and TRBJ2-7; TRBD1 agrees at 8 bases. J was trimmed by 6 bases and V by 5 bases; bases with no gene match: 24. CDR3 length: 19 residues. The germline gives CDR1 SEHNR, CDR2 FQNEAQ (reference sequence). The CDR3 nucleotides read TGTGCCAGCAGCCTGGGCAGGTTGGTCGGGGCTAGACAGGGGATCGAGCAGTACTTC. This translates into CASSLGRLVGARQGIEQYF. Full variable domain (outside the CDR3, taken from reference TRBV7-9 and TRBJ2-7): DTGVSQNPRHKITKRGQNVTFRCDPISEHNRLYWYRQTLGQGPEFLTYFQNEAQLEKSRLLSDRFSAERPKGSFSTLEIQRTEQGDSAMYLCASSLGRLVGARQGIEQYFGPGTRLTVT.

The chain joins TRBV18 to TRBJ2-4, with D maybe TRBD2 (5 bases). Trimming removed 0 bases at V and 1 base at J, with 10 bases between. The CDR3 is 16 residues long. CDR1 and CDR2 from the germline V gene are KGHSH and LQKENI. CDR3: CASSPPGSGAKNIQYF. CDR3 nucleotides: TGTGCCAGCTCACCACCTGGCTCGGGGGCCAAAAACATTCAGTACTTC.

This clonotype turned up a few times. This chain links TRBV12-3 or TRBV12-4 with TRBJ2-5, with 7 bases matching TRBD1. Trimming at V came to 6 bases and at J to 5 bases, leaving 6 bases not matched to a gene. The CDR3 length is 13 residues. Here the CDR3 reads CASRSFRGETQYF. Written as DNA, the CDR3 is TGTGCCAGCAGATCGTTCAGGGGGGAGACCCAGTACTTC.

CDR3 in DNA: TGTGCCAGCAGCCCCCCGGGGCGGGGAAATGTTTTTTTT. Translation gives CASSPPGRGNVFF. The chain recombines TRBV7-2 with TRBJ1-4; possibly TRBD1 for D (5 bases). Germline lookup yields CDR1 SGHTA and CDR2 FQGNSA. Trimming took 5 bases from V and 17 from J, leaving 21 bases between them. CDR3 size: 13 residues.

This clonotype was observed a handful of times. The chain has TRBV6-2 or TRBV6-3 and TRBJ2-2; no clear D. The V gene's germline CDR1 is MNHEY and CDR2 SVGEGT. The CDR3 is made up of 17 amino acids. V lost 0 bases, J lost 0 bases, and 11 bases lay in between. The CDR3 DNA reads TGTGCCAGCAGTTACTCGGGATATCCGGCGAACACCGGGGAGCTGTTTTTT. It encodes CASSYSGYPANTGELFF.

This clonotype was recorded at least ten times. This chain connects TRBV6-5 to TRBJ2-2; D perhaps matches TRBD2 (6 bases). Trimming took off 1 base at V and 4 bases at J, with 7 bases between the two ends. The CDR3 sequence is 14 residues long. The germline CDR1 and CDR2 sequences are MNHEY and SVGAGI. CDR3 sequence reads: CASSYLGGTGELFF. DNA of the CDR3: TGTGCCAGCAGTTACTTGGGGGGCACCGGGGAGCTGTTTTTT.